The 8 T cell receptor beta chains listed next were all sequenced from one sample in a study of shared clonotypes between healthy human individuals. Sequencing was performed with immunoSEQ multiplex PCR; in TCRdb, only in-frame clones are kept and a portion is missing. The sample records more than 1,200,000 clones, 98% being singletons. Sequenced sample: naive CD4+ T cells sorted from blood. As for subset: CD45RA+ positively selected. Every receptor here comes from a man under 40 in good health.

The chain has TRBV9 and TRBJ2-3; D is undetermined. The germline V and J ends were trimmed by 4 bases and 1 base, with 16 bases remaining between them. This CDR3 is built from 16 residues. Germline V gene lookup returns CDR1 SGDLS and CDR2 YYNGEE. The CDR3, as DNA: TGTGCCAGCAGCTCCCGCGGTATATACGGCACAGATACGCAGTATTTT. The encoded protein is CASSSRGIYGTDTQYF.

The J gene is TRBJ1-1, the V gene TRBV28, with no clear D. The ends were cut back, 1 base at V and 11 bases at J, with 11 bases in the middle. This CDR3 has 12 residues. Looked up from germline, CDR1 is MDHEN and CDR2 is SYDVKM. The CDR3 nucleotides read TGTGCCAGCAGTTTATTCCGGTGGATTGCTTTCTTT. Amino acid sequence: CASSLFRWIAFF. The entire variable domain, with the rest obtained from reference TRBV28 and TRBJ1-1, is as follows: DVKVTQSSRYLVKRTGEKVFLECVQDMDHENMFWYRQDPGLGLRLIYFSYDVKMKEKGDIPEGYSVSREKKERFSLILESASTNQTSMYLCASSLFRWIAFFGQGTRLTVV.

This chain links TRBV6-1 with TRBJ2-3; 9 nucleotides align to TRBD2. The ends lost 6 bases at V and 0 bases at J; junction bases unmatched: 4. Germline V CDR1 and CDR2: MNHNS, SASEGT. This CDR3 is 15 amino acids long. Here the CDR3 DNA reads TGTGCCAGCAGAGCTACTAGCGGGAGCACAGATACGCAGTATTTT. As protein: CASRATSGSTDTQYF.

CDR3 residues: CASSAAASYEQYF. The CDR3 coding sequence is TGTGCCAGTTCGGCGGCGGCGTCCTACGAGCAGTACTTC. V usage is TRBV19 and J usage is TRBJ2-7; no clear D gene. CDR1 is LNHDA and CDR2 is SQIVND in the germline V gene (reference sequence). This CDR3 is 13 amino acids long. The V end was cut by 8 bases, the J end by 1 base, with 12 bases between.

The chain carries TRBV5-1 and TRBJ1-1; D unresolved. CDR3 size: 14 residues. V was clipped by 4 bases and J by 4 bases, with 14 bases between them. Germline V gene sequence: CDR1 SGHRS, CDR2 YFSETQ. The CDR3 reads CASSRQVGVTEAFF. CDR3 DNA sequence: TGCGCCAGCAGCCGTCAAGTCGGTGTCACTGAAGCTTTCTTT.

V is TRBV7-3 and J is TRBJ2-7; 7 bases agree with TRBD2. Germline CDR1 is SGHTA and CDR2 is FQGTGA. The CDR3 covers 18 residues. The J segment lost 2 bases and the V segment lost 5 bases, leaving 18 bases of the junction unmatched. The CDR3 here is CASSPIKIGTGGAYEQYF. CDR3 coding DNA: TGTGCCAGCAGCCCCATCAAGATCGGGACGGGAGGCGCCTACGAGCAGTACTTC. The complete variable domain, with remaining parts taken from reference TRBV7-3 and TRBJ2-7, reads GAGVSQTPSNKVTEKGKYVELRCDPISGHTALYWYRQSLGQGPEFLIYFQGTGAADDSGLPNDRFFAVRPEGSVSTLKIQRTERGDSAVYLCASSPIKIGTGGAYEQYFGPGTRLTVT.

The chain has TRBV18 and TRBJ2-7, with D unresolved. V gave up 5 bases and J gave up 2 bases, with 7 bases separating them. Germline loops: CDR1 KGHSH, CDR2 LQKENI. This CDR3 region has 12 residues. DNA of the CDR3: TGTGCCAGCTCAGGGCAGGCCTACGAGCAGTACTTC. This codes for CASSGQAYEQYF.

In this sample, this clone turned up once. This chain uses TRBV4-1 with TRBJ2-7; D uncertain. The CDR3 is 15 residues long. In germline, CDR1 is MGHRA, CDR2 YSYEKL. Deletions cut 5 bases from V and 4 bases from J, with 18 bases between. The CDR3 sequence: CASSTPGGPRYEQYF. The CDR3 DNA is TGCGCCAGCAGCACCCCAGGCGGACCACGGTACGAGCAGTACTTC.